The table lists the clone carrying this T cell receptor (beta chain) with a few counts. Germline CDR1 reads SGHKS; CDR2 reads YYEKEE (reference sequence). Deletions cut 2 bases from V and 1 base from J, with 10 bases between. The CDR3 length is 14 residues. Sequenced by immunoSEQ multiplex PCR; TCRdb stores in-frame clones only, minus some. The table lists 100,000 to 150,000 clones, roughly nine tenths of them singletons, with about 2% in the top ten. This specimen belongs to a study of cytomegalovirus exposure and HLA in healthy donors. Input material: PBMCs. The receptor was derived from a woman between 18 and 29 years old in good health and CMV-seronegative. This chain links TRBV5-5 with TRBJ2-7, with a weak D call TRBD1 (6 bases). The DNA for the CDR3 is TGTGCCAGCAGCTTTGGGCAGGGGTCCTACGAGCAGTACTTC. Translated, it gives CASSFGQGSYEQYF.